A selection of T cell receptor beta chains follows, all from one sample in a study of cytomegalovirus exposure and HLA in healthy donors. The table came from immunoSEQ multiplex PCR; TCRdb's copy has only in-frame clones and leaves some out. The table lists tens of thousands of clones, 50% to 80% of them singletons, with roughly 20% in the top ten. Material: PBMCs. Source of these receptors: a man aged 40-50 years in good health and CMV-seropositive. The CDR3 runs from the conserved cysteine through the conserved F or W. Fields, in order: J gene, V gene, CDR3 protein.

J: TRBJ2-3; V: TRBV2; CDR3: CASPLAGGRTDTQYF
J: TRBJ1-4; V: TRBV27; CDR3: CASSNREGEKLFF
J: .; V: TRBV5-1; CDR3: CASSLEDRDHEQYF
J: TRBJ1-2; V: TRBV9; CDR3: CASSVEDRDSGYTF
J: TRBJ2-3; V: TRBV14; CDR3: CASSQFLTDTQYF
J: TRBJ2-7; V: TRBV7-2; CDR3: CASSIGQGKYEQYF
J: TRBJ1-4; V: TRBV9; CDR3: CASSETATNEKLFF
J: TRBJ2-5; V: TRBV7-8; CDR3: CASISRSLAQETQYF
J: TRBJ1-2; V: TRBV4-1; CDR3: CASSQDQGLGYTF
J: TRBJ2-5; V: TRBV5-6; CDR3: CASILGAYQETQYF
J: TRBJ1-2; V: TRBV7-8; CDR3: CASSLNEGYGYTF
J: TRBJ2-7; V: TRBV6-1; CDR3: CASGTGGEQYF
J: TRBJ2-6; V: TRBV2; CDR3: CASDLSGANVLTF
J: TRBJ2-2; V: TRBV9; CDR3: CASSVLQVNTGELFF
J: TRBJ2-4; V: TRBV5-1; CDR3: CASSLEGQGSNIQYF
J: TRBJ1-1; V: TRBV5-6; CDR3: CASSLDQGRNTEAFF
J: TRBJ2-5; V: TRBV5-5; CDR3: CASSYGQLGETQYF
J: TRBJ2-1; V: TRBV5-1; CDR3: CASCRRGGTYNEQFF
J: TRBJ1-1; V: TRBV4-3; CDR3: CASSPGPDSVTEAFF
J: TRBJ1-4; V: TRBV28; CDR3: CASTRAGLNEKLFF
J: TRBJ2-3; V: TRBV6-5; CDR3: CCSGGSTDTQYF
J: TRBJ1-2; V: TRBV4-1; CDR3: CASSPPTGGLGYTF
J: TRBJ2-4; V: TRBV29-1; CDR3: CSVGSPTGAKNIQYF
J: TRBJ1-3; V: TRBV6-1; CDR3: CASSVGGLPGNTIYF
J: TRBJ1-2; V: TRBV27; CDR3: CASSQRGSVGVDGYTF